This T cell receptor (beta chain) is drawn from a study of T-cell memory formation after mild COVID-19. On the study more broadly: For the most part, TCR clusters were specific to one donor. Regarding the study as a whole: In second-wave clones peaking day 37, SARS-CoV-2 specificity remained unconfirmed.

This clonotype was detected a few times. Its antigen is currently unknown. Germline V gives CDR1 KGHDR, CDR2 SFDVKD. The CDR3 has 15 residues. The V and J ends lost 5 bases and 1 base respectively, with 13 bases between them. TCRdb reprocessed the 5' RACE reads via MiXCR and lists one record per CDR3 protein. The sample contains approximately 480,000 distinct CDR3 sequences, 15% to 20% of which appear only once. The origin of this receptor is an adult woman who had mild COVID-19 (a few samples of this study predate the infection). Cell type and time point are not known. The chain employs TRBV24-1 and TRBJ2-5; D is possibly TRBD2 (5 bases). Sequenced material: PBMCs or a T cell subset sorted from them (not recorded which). CDR3 in amino acids: CATSGLAVIQETQYF. The CDR3 DNA sequence: TGTGCCACCAGTGGGCTAGCAGTCATCCAAGAGACCCAGTACTTC.